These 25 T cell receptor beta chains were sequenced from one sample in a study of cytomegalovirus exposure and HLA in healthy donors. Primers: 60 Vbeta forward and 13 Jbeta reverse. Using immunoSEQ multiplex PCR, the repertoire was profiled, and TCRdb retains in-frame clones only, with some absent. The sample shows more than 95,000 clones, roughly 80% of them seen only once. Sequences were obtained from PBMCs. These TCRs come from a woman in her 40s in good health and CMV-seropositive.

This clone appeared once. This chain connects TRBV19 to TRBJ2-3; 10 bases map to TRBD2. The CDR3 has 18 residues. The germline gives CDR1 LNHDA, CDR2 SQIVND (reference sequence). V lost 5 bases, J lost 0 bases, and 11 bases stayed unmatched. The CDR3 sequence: CASSFLASGRLSTDTQYF. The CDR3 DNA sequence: TGTGCCAGTAGTTTCCTGGCTAGCGGGAGACTCAGCACAGATACGCAGTATTTT.

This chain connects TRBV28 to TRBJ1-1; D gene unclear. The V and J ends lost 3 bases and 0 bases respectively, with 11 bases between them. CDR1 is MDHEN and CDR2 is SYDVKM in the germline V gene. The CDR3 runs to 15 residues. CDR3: CASSFFGELNTEAFF. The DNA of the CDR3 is TGTGCCAGCAGTTTTTTTGGGGAGTTGAACACTGAAGCTTTCTTT.

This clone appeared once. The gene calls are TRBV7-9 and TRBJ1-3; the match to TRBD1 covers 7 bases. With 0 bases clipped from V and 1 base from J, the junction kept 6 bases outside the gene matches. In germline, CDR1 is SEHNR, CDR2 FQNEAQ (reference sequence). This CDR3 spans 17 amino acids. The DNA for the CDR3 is TGTGCCAGCAGCTTAGCTTCTACAGGGGAATCTGGAAACACCATATATTTT. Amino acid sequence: CASSLASTGESGNTIYF.

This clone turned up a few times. CDR3 loop: CASSLSRGYEQYF. DNA of the CDR3: TGTGCCAGCAGCTTGAGCAGGGGCTACGAGCAGTACTTC. V is TRBV27 and J is TRBJ2-7; tentative D call: TRBD1 (6 bases). This CDR3 has 13 residues. Germline loops: CDR1 MNHEY, CDR2 SMNVEV (reference sequence). V lost 6 bases and J lost 3, with 12 bases in between.

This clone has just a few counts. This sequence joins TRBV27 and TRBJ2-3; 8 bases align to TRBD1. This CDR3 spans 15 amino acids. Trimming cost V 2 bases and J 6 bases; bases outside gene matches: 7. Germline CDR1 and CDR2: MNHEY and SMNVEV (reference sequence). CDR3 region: CASSLKSQGADTQYF. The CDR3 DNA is TGTGCCAGCAGTTTAAAGAGCCAGGGGGCCGATACGCAGTATTTT.

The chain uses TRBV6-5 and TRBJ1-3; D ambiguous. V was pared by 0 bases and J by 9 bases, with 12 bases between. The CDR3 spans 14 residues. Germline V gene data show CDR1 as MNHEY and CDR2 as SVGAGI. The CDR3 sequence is CASSYSIALGTIYF. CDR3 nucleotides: TGTGCCAGCAGTTACTCGATCGCGCTAGGCACCATATATTTT.

CDR3 loop: CASSLDSGGSQYF. The CDR3 coding sequence is TGTGCCAGCAGCTTAGATTCCGGCGGGTCGCAGTATTTT. The chain joins TRBV11-2 to TRBJ2-3; D is perhaps TRBD2 (5 bases). Germline V gene sequence: CDR1 SGHAT, CDR2 FQNNGV. V was clipped by 0 bases and J by 10 bases, with 11 bases between them. CDR3 length: 13 amino acids.

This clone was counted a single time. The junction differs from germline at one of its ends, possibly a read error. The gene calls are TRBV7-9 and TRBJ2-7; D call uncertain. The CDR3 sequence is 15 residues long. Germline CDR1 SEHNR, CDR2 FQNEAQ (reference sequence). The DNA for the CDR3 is TGTTCCAGCAGCCCCTCTACCGAGACAACCTACGAGCAGTACTTC. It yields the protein CSSSPSTETTYEQYF.

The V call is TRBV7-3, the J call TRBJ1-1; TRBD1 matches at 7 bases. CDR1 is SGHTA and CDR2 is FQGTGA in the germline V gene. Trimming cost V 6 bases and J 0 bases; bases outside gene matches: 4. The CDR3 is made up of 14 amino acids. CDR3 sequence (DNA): TGTGCCAGCAGGTCGACAGGGCTGAACACTGAAGCTTTCTTT. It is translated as CASRSTGLNTEAFF.

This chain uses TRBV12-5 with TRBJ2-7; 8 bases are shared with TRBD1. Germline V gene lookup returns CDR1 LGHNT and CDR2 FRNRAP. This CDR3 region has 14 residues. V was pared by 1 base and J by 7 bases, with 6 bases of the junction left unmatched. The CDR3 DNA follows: TGTGCTAGTGGTTTGGGGATTACAGGGGGGGAGCAGTACTTC. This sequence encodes CASGLGITGGEQYF.

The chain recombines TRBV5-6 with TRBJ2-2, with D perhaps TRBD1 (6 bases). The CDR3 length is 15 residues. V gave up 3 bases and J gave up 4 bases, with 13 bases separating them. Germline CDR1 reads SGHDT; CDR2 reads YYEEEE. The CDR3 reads CASSSQGQSTGELFF. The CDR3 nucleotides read TGTGCCAGCAGCTCACAAGGACAGAGCACCGGGGAGCTGTTTTTT.

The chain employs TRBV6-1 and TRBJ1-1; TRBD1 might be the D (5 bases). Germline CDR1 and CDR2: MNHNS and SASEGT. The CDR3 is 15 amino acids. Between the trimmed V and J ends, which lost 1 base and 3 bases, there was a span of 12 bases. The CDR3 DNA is TGTGCCAGCAGTGAAGAGCCAATAGGGGACACTGAAGCTTTCTTT. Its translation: CASSEEPIGDTEAFF.

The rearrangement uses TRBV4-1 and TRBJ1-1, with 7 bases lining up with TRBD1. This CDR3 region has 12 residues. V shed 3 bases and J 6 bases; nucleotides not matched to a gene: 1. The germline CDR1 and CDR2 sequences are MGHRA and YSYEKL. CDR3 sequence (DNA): TGCGCCAGCAGCCAGGGACAGTCTGAAGCTTTCTTT. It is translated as CASSQGQSEAFF.

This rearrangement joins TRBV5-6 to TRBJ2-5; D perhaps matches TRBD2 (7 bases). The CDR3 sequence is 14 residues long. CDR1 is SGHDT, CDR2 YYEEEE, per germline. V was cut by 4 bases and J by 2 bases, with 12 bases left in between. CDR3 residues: CASSGRGGQETQYF. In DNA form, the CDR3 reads TGTGCCAGCAGCGGGAGGGGGGGGCAAGAGACCCAGTACTTC. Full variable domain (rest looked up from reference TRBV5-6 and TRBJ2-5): DAGVTQSPTHLIKTRGQQVTLRCSPKSGHDTVSWYQQALGQGPQFIFQYYEEEERQRGNFPDRFSGHQFPNYSSELNVNALLLGDSALYLCASSGRGGQETQYFGPGTRLLVL.

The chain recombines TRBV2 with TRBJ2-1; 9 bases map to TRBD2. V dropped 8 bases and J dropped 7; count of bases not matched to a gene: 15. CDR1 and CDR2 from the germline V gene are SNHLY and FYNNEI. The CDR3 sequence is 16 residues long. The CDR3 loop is CASSPLRAGGSNEQFF. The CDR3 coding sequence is TGTGCCAGCTCCCCGTTACGCGCGGGAGGGAGTAATGAGCAGTTCTTC. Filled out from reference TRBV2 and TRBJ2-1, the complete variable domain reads EPEVTQTPSHQVTQMGQEVILRCVPISNHLYFYWYRQILGQKVEFLVSFYNNEISEKSEIFDDQFSVERPDGSNFTLKIRSTKLEDSAMYFCASSPLRAGGSNEQFFGPGTRLTVL.

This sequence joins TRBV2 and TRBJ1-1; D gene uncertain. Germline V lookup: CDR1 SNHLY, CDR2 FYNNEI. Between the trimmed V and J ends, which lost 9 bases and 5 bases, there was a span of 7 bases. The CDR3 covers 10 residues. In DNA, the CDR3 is TGTGCCAGTCAGGTAACTGAAGCTTTCTTT. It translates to CASQVTEAFF.

In nucleotides, the CDR3 is TGTGCCAGCAGTCCGGGACTAGCGGGAGCCGAGCAGTACTTC. It yields the protein CASSPGLAGAEQYF. The J gene is TRBJ2-5, the V gene TRBV6-5; 14 nucleotides match TRBD2. The closer fit of TRBJ2-7 to the DNA end suggests the J call may be wrong. CDR3 length equals 14 residues. Germline V gene data show CDR1 as MNHEY and CDR2 as SVGAGI.

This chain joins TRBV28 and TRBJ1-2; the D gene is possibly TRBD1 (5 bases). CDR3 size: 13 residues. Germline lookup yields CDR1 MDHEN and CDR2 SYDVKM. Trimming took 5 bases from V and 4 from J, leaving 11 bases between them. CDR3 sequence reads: CASSPVGGYGYTF. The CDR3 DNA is TGTGCCAGCAGTCCCGTGGGGGGCTATGGCTACACCTTC.

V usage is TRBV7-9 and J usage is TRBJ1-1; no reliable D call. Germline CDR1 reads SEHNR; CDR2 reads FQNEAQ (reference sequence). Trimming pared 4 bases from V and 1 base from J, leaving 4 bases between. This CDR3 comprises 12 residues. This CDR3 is CASSSWNTEAFF. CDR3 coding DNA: TGTGCCAGCAGCTCATGGAACACTGAAGCTTTCTTT.

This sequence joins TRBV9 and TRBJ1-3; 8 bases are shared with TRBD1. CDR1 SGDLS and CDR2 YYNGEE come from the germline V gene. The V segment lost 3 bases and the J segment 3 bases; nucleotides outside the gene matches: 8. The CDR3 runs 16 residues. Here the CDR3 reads CASSADGTGGGNTIYF. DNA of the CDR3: TGTGCCAGCAGCGCGGACGGAACAGGGGGTGGAAACACCATATATTTT.

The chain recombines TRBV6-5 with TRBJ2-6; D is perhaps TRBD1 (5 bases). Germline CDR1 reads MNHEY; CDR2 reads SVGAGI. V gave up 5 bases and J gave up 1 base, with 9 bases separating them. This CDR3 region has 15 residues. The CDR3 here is CASSRAGSGANVLTF. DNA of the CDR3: TGTGCCAGCAGTCGAGCAGGGTCTGGGGCCAACGTCCTGACTTTC.

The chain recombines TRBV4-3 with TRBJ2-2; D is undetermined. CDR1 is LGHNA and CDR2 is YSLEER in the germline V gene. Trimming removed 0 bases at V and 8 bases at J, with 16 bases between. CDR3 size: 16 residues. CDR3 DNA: TGCGCCAGCAGCCAAGATAGGAGTGTAACAACTGGGGAGCTGTTTTTT. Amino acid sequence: CASSQDRSVTTGELFF.

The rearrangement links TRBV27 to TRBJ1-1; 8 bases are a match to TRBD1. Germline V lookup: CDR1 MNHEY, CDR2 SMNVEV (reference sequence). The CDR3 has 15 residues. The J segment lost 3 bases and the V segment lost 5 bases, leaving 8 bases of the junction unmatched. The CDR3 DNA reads TGTGCCAGCAGTCCGACAGGGGACCGAGACACTGAAGCTTTCTTT. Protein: CASSPTGDRDTEAFF.

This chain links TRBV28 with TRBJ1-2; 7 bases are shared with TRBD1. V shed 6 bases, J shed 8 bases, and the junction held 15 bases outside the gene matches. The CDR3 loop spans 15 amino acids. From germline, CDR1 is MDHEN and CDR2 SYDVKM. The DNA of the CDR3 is TGTGCCAGCAGCCCCACAGGGGCCTTGGTTAGGGGCTACACCTTC. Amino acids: CASSPTGALVRGYTF.

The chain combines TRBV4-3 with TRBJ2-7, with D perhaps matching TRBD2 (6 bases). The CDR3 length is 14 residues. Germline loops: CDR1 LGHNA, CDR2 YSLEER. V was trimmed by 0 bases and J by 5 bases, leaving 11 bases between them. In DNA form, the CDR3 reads TGCGCCAGCAGCCAAGACAGGGACTTCAACGAGCAGTACTTC. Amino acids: CASSQDRDFNEQYF.